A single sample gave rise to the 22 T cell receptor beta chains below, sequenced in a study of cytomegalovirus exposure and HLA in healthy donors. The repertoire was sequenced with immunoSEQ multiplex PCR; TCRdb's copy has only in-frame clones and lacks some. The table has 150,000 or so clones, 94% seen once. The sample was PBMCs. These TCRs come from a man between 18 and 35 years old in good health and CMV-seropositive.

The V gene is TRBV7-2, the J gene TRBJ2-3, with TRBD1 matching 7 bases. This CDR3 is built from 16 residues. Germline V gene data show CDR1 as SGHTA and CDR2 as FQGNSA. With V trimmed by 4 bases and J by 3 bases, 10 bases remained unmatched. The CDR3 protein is CASSSSPGQLTDTQYF. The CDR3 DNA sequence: TGTGCCAGCAGCTCCTCACCGGGACAGTTAACAGATACGCAGTATTTT. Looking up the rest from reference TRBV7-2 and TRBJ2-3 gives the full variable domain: GAGVSQSPSNKVTEKGKDVELRCDPISGHTALYWYRQSLGQGLEFLIYFQGNSAPDKSGLPSDRFSAERTGGSVSTLTIQRTQQEDSAVYLCASSSSPGQLTDTQYFGPGTRLTVL.

CDR3 sequence: CASSLAGQGLSYEQYF. The CDR3, as DNA: TGTGCCAGCAGCTTGGCTGGACAGGGACTTTCCTACGAGCAGTACTTC. The V gene is TRBV5-6, the J gene TRBJ2-7, with TRBD1 matching 8 bases. The CDR3 is 16 residues long. The V segment lost 0 bases and the J segment 1 base; nucleotides outside the gene matches: 6. The germline V gene encodes CDR1 SGHDT and CDR2 YYEEEE.

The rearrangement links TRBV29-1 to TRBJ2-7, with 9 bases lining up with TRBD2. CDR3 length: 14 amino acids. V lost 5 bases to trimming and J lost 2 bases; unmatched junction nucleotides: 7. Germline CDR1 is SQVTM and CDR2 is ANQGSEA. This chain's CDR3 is CSVYFSGRPYEQYF. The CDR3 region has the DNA TGCAGCGTTTACTTTAGCGGGAGACCCTACGAGCAGTACTTC.

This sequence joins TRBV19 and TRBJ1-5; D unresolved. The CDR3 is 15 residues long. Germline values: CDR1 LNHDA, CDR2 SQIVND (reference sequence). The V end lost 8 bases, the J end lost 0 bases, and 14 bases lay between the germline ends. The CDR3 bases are TGTGCCAGTGCCCGCGGGCAGCTTAGCAATCAGCCCCAGCATTTT. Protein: CASARGQLSNQPQHF.

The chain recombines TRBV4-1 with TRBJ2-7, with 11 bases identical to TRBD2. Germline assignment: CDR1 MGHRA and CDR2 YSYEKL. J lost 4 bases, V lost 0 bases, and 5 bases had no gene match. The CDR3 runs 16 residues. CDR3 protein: CASSQDSLAGGYEQYF. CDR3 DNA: TGCGCCAGCAGCCAAGATAGCCTAGCGGGAGGTTACGAGCAGTACTTC.

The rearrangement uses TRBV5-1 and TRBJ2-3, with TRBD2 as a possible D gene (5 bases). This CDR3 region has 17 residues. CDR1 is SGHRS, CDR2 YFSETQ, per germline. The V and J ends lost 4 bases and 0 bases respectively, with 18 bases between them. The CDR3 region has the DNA TGCGCCAGCAGCCTTTCCGTGGGAGCAAAGAGCACAGATACGCAGTATTTT. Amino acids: CASSLSVGAKSTDTQYF.

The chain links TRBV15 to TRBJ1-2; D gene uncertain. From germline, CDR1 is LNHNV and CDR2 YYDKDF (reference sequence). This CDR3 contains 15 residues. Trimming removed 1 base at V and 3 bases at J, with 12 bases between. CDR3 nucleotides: TGTGCCACCAGCAGAGGAGAGCAGGTGGACTATGGCTACACCTTC. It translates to CATSRGEQVDYGYTF. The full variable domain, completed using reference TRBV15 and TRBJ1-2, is DAMVIQNPRYQVTQFGKPVTLSCSQTLNHNVMYWYQQKSSQAPKLLFHYYDKDFNNEADTPDNFQSRRPNTSFCFLDIRSPGLGDTAMYLCATSRGEQVDYGYTFGSGTRLTVV.

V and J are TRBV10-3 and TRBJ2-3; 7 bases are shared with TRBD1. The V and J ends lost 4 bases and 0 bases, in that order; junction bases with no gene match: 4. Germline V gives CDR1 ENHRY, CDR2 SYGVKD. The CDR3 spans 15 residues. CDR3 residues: CAISGRGQSTDTQYF. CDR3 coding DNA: TGTGCCATCAGTGGACGGGGACAGAGCACAGATACGCAGTATTTT.

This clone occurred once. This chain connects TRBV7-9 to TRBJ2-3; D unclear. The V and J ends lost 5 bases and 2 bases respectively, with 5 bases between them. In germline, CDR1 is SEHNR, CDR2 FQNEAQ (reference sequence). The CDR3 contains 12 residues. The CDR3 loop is CASSPYTDTQYF. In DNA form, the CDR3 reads TGTGCCAGCAGCCCTTACACAGATACGCAGTATTTT.

The CDR3 here is CASSKNRGGYTF. In DNA form, the CDR3 reads TGTGCCAGCAGCAAAAACAGGGGTGGCTACACCTTC. The gene calls are TRBV16 and TRBJ1-2, with 7 bases matching TRBD1. After removal of 5 bases from V and 7 bases from J, the junction contained 4 bases not matched to a gene. CDR3 length equals 12 residues. Germline lookup yields CDR1 KGHSY and CDR2 FQNENV. Complete variable domain (other parts from reference TRBV16 and TRBJ1-2): GEEVAQTPKHLVRGEGQKAKLYCAPIKGHSYVFWYQQVLKNEFKFLISFQNENVFDETGMPKERFSAKCLPNSPCSLEIQATKLEDSAVYFCASSKNRGGYTFGSGTRLTVV.

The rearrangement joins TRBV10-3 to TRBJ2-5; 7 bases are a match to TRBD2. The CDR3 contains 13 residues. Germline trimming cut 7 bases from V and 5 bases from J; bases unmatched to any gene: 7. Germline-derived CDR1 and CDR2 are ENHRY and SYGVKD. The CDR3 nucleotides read TGTGCCATCACCCCCGGACTAGAGGAGACCCAGTACTTC. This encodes CAITPGLEETQYF.

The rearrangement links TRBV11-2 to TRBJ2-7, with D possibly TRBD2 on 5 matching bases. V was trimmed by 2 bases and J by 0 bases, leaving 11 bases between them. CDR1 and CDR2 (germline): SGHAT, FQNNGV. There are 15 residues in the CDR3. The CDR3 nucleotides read TGTGCCAGCAGCTTATATAGCGAAAGCTCCTACGAGCAGTACTTC. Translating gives CASSLYSESSYEQYF.

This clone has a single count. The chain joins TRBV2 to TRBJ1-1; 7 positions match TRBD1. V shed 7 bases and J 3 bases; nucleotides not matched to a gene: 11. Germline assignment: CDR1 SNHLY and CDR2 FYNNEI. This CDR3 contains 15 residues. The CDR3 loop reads CASTGQAGRDTEAFF. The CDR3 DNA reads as TGTGCCAGCACCGGACAGGCGGGGCGGGACACTGAAGCTTTCTTT.

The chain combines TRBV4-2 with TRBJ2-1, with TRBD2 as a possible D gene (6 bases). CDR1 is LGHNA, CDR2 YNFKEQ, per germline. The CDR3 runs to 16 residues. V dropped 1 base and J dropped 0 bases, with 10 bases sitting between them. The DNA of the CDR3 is TGTGCCAGCAGCCAAGGTCCGGGAGACTCCTACAATGAGCAGTTCTTC. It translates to CASSQGPGDSYNEQFF.

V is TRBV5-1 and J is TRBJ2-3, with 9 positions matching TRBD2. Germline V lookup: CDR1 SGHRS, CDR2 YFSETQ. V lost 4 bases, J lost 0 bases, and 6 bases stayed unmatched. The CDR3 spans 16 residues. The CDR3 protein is CASSPWTSESTDTQYF. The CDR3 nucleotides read TGCGCCAGCAGCCCCTGGACTAGCGAGAGCACAGATACGCAGTATTTT.

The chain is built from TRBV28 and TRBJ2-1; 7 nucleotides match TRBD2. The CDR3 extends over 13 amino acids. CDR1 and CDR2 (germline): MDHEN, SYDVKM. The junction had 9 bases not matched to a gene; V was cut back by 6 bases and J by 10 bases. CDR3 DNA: TGTGCCAGCAGGGCGACGGGGGGTGGGGAGCAGTTCTTC. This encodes CASRATGGGEQFF.

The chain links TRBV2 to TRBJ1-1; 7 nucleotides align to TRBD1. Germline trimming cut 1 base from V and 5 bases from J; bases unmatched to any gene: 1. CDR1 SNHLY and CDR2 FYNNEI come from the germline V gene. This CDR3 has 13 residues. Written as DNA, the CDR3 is TGTGCCAGCAGTGAAGAGACAGGGACTGAAGCTTTCTTT. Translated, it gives CASSEETGTEAFF.

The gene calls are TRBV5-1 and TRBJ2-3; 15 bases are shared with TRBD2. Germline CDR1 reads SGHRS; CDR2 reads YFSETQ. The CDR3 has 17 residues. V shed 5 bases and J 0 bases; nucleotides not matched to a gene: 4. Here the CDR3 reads CASRPGLAGGSTDTQYF. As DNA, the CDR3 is TGCGCCAGCAGGCCGGGACTAGCGGGAGGTAGCACAGATACGCAGTATTTT. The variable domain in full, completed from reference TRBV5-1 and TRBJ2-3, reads KAGVTQTPRYLIKTRGQQVTLSCSPISGHRSVSWYQQTPGQGLQFLFEYFSETQRNKGNFPGRFSGRQFSNSRSEMNVSTLELGDSALYLCASRPGLAGGSTDTQYFGPGTRLTVL.

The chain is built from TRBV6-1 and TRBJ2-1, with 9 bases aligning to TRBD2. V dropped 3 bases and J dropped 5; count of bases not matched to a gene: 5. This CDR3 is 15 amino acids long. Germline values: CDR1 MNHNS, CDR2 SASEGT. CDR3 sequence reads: CASSDRAGGHNEQFF. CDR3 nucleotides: TGTGCCAGCAGTGATAGGGCGGGAGGGCACAATGAGCAGTTCTTC.

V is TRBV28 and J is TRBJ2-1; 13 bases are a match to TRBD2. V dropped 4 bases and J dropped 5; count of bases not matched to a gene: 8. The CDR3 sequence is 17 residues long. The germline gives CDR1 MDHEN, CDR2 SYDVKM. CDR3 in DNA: TGTGCCAGCAGTTCCTGGACTAGCGGGAGTTGGGACAATGAGCAGTTCTTC. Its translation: CASSSWTSGSWDNEQFF.

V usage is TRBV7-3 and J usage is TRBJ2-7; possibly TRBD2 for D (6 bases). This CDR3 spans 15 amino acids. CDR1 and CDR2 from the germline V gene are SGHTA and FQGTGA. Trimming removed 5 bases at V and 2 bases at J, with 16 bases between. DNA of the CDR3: TGTGCCAGCAGCGGACTAATGACAGTGCCCTACGAGCAGTACTTC. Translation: CASSGLMTVPYEQYF.

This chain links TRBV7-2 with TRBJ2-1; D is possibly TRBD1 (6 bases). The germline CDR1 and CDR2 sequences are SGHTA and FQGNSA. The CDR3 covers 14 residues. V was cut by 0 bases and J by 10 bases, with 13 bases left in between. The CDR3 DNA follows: TGTGCCAGCAGCTTAGCGTTCAGGGGTAGGGAGCAGTTCTTC. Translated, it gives CASSLAFRGREQFF.